These T cell receptor beta chains were read from a single sample in a study of regulatory T cells in long-lasting Graves disease. TCRdb used MiXCR to reprocess the multiplex PCR reads, holding one entry per CDR3 protein. The data show approximately 390,000 distinct CDR3 sequences, about 16% seen once. The same sample was also studied in work on T cells in Graves' hyperthyroidism and ophthalmopathy.

The sequenced sample was peripheral blood mononuclear cells (PBMCs), obtained at new diagnosis, from a patient treated with antithyroid drugs. These receptors all come from a woman younger than 35 with Graves disease. Both conserved end residues are part of each CDR3. The order of the fields is J gene, D gene, clone size, V gene, CDR3 protein, CDR3 DNA. D genes are given only for firm matches. Not all rows give a size; the values are once, few, many and, for expanded clones, a class.

j_gene: TRBJ2-2
d_gene: -
abundance: -
v_gene: TRBV7-9
CDR3aa: CASSLKGSPGELFF
CDR3nt: TGTGCCAGCAGCTTAAAGGGTTCTCCCGGGGAGCTGTTTTTT

j_gene: TRBJ1-1
d_gene: -
abundance: many
v_gene: TRBV3-1
CDR3aa: CASSQVGGSLTSEAFF
CDR3nt: TGTGCCAGCAGCCAAGTGGGGGGGTCCTTGACATCGGAAGCTTTCTTT

j_gene: TRBJ1-3
d_gene: -
abundance: many
v_gene: TRBV11-2
CDR3aa: CASCRGNGNTIYF
CDR3nt: TGTGCCAGCTGCAGGGGAAACGGAAACACCATATATTTT

j_gene: TRBJ1-1
d_gene: -
abundance: many
v_gene: TRBV6-5
CDR3aa: CASSYHPGDMNTEAFF
CDR3nt: TGTGCCAGCAGTTACCATCCCGGCGATATGAACACTGAAGCTTTCTTT

j_gene: TRBJ2-5
d_gene: TRBD2
abundance: many
v_gene: TRBV11-2
CDR3aa: CASSLGSGAGETQYF
CDR3nt: TGTGCCAGCAGCTTAGGATCGGGAGCGGGGGAGACCCAGTACTTC

j_gene: TRBJ1-2
d_gene: TRBD1
abundance: few
v_gene: TRBV3-1
CDR3aa: CASSYPRTGVYGYTF
CDR3nt: TGTGCCAGCAGCTATCCGCGGACAGGGGTGTATGGCTACACCTTC

j_gene: TRBJ1-1
d_gene: -
abundance: many
v_gene: TRBV3-1
CDR3aa: CASSPNPGKNTEAFF
CDR3nt: TGTGCCAGCAGCCCTAATCCGGGAAAGAACACTGAAGCTTTCTTT

j_gene: TRBJ2-1
d_gene: -
abundance: few
v_gene: TRBV12-3/TRBV12-4
CDR3aa: CATSDGTVNEQFF
CDR3nt: TGTGCCACCAGTGATGGAACAGTCAATGAGCAGTTCTTC

j_gene: TRBJ2-7
d_gene: TRBD2
abundance: few
v_gene: TRBV19
CDR3aa: CASSITDFGTSGIPSRYEQYF
CDR3nt: TGTGCCAGTAGTATAACGGACTTCGGGACTAGCGGGATCCCGTCTCGCTACGAGCAGTACTTC

j_gene: TRBJ2-3
d_gene: TRBD2
abundance: many
v_gene: TRBV5-1
CDR3aa: CASSLGTSRSGADTQYF
CDR3nt: TGCGCCAGCAGCTTGGGGACTAGCAGGTCGGGGGCAGATACGCAGTATTTT

j_gene: TRBJ2-2
d_gene: TRBD1
abundance: many
v_gene: TRBV2
CDR3aa: CATHGQGNTGELFF
CDR3nt: TGTGCCACACACGGACAGGGAAACACCGGGGAGCTGTTTTTT

j_gene: TRBJ2-1
d_gene: -
abundance: many
v_gene: TRBV29-1
CDR3aa: CSCAWGFNEQFF
CDR3nt: TGCAGCTGTGCGTGGGGGTTCAATGAGCAGTTCTTC

j_gene: TRBJ1-6
d_gene: TRBD1
abundance: few
v_gene: TRBV6-1
CDR3aa: CASRTGTGNSPLHF
CDR3nt: TGTGCCAGCAGAACCGGGACAGGGAATTCACCCCTCCACTTT

j_gene: TRBJ2-5
d_gene: -
abundance: few
v_gene: TRBV4-1
CDR3aa: CASSQESVAGGQETQYF
CDR3nt: TGCGCCAGCAGCCAAGAAAGTGTTGCTGGCGGCCAAGAGACCCAGTACTTC

j_gene: TRBJ1-4
d_gene: TRBD1
abundance: many
v_gene: TRBV28
CDR3aa: CASRQGALIGAEKLFF
CDR3nt: TGTGCCAGCAGACAGGGGGCTCTCATCGGTGCTGAAAAACTGTTTTTT

j_gene: TRBJ1-2
d_gene: TRBD1
abundance: many
v_gene: TRBV28
CDR3aa: CASSLTTGGYGYTF
CDR3nt: TGTGCCAGCAGTTTAACGACAGGGGGTTATGGCTACACCTTC

j_gene: TRBJ2-1
d_gene: TRBD2
abundance: few
v_gene: TRBV6-2/TRBV6-3
CDR3aa: CASARGREGTDEQFF
CDR3nt: TGTGCCAGCGCCCGGGGGCGGGAGGGTACTGATGAGCAGTTCTTC

j_gene: TRBJ1-1
d_gene: -
abundance: many
v_gene: TRBV2
CDR3aa: CASIGNEAFF
CDR3nt: TGTGCCAGCATCGGTAATGAAGCTTTCTTT

j_gene: TRBJ2-1
d_gene: TRBD2
abundance: many
v_gene: TRBV6-5
CDR3aa: CASSWGTSAKGGLSYNEQFF
CDR3nt: TGTGCCAGCAGTTGGGGGACTAGCGCCAAGGGGGGGCTCTCCTACAATGAGCAGTTCTTC

j_gene: TRBJ2-5
d_gene: TRBD1
abundance: few
v_gene: TRBV12-3/TRBV12-4
CDR3aa: CASSGDRAAGETQYF
CDR3nt: TGTGCCAGCAGCGGGGACAGGGCGGCCGGGGAGACCCAGTACTTC

j_gene: TRBJ1-1
d_gene: -
abundance: -
v_gene: TRBV6-2/TRBV6-3
CDR3aa: CASSLARVRTEAFF
CDR3nt: TGTGCCAGCAGTTTGGCCAGGGTAAGGACTGAAGCTTTCTTT

j_gene: TRBJ2-3
d_gene: TRBD2
abundance: few
v_gene: TRBV6-2/TRBV6-3
CDR3aa: CASSEAGLAGTSTDTQYF
CDR3nt: TGTGCCAGCAGTGAAGCCGGGCTAGCGGGGACTAGCACAGATACGCAGTATTTT